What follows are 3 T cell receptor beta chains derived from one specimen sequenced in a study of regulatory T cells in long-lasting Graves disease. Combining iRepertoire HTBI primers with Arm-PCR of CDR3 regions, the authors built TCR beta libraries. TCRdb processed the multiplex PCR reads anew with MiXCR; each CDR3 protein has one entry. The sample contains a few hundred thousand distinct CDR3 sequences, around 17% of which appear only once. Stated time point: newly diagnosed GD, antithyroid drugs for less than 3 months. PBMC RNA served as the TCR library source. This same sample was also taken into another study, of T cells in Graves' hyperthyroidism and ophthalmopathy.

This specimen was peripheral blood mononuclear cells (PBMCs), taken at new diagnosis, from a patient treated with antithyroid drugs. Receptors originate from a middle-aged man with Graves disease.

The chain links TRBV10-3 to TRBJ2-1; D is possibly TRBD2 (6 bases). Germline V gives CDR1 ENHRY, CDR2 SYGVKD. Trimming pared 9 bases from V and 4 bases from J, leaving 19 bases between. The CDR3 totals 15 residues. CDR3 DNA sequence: TGTGCCATGGGAGAGGATGGGGGGTCGTACAATGAGCAGTTCTTC. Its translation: CAMGEDGGSYNEQFF.

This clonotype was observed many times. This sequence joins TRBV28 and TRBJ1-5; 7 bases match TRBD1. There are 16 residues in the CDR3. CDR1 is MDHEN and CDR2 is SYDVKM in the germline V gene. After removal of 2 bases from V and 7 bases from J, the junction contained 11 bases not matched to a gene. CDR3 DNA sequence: TGTGCCAGCAGTTTACTCATACACAGGGGACAACAGCCCCAGCATTTT. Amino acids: CASSLLIHRGQQPQHF.

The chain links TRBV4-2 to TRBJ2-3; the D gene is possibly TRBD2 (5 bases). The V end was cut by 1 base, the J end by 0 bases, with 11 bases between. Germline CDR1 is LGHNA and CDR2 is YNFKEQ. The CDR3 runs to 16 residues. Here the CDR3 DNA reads TGTGCCAGCAGCCAAGGAGAAACTAGGAGCACAGATACGCAGTATTTT. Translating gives CASSQGETRSTDTQYF.